The T cell receptor (beta chain) under discussion was sequenced for a study of blood T cell repertoires in COVID-19. Study at large: Donors in the United States, Italy and Spain gave samples during acute or convalescent COVID-19.

In Seattle, patients joined the study during active infection and were tracked longitudinally. Trimming removed 4 bases from V and 7 bases from J; junction bases left unmatched: 6. The CDR3 runs 16 residues. Germline CDR1 and CDR2: SGHVS and FNYEAQ. In the authors' methods: Amplification with reference gene primers provided the estimates of nucleated cell counts. Produced via immunoSEQ multiplex PCR; TCRdb's table is partial and in-frame only. That table gives V, J and clone size, and the DNA gave D and trimming. The table lists 250,000 to 350,000 clones, 85% to 90% of them singletons, with less than 3.5% in the top ten.

The sequence came from a woman aged 25 to 39 with COVID-19, enrolled during active disease. Sequencing input: peripheral blood. The chain uses TRBV7-6 and TRBJ2-3, with TRBD2 matching 15 bases. The CDR3 bases are TGTGCCAGCAGCTCGAGGACTAGCGGGAGGGCCCATACGCAGTATTTT. Its protein product is CASSSRTSGRAHTQYF.